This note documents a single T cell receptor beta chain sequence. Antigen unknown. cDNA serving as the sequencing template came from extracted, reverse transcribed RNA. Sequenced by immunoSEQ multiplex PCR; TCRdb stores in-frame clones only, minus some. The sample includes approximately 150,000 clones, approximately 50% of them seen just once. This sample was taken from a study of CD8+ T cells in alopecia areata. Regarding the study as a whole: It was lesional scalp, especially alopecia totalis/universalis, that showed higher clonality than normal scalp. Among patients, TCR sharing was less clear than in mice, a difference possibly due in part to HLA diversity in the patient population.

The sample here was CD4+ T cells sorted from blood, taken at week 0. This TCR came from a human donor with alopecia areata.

CDR3 sequence (DNA): TGCGCCAGCAGCCAAGGACTAGCGGCTCCTAGCACAGATACGCAGTATTTT. It yields the protein CASSQGLAAPSTDTQYF. V and J are TRBV4-3 and TRBJ2-3; 9 bases align to TRBD2. This CDR3 spans 17 amino acids. J was trimmed by 0 bases and V by 1 base; bases with no gene match: 5. Per the germline V gene, CDR1 is LGHNA and CDR2 is YSLEER.